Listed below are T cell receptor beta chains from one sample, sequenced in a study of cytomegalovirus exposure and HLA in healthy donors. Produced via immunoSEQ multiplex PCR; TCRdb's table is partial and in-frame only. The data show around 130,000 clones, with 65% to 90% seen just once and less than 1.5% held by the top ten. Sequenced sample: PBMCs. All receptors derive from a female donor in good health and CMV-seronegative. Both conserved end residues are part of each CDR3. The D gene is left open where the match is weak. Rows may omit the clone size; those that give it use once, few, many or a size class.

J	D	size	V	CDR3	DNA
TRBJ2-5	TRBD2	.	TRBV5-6	CASTVAGGDETQYF	TGTGCCAGCACCGTAGCGGGAGGGGACGAGACCCAGTACTTC
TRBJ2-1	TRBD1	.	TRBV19	CASSRTGGSGNEQFF	TGTGCCAGTAGTCGGACAGGGGGCTCGGGCAATGAGCAGTTCTTC
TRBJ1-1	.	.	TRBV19	CASSSAGNTEAFF	TGTGCCAGTAGTAGTGCAGGCAACACTGAAGCTTTCTTT
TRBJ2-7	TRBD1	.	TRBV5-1	CASSEDRVPYEQYF	TGCGCCAGCAGCGAGGACAGGGTCCCTTACGAGCAGTACTTC
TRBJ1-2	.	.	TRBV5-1	CASSSFESDGYTF	TGCGCCAGCAGCTCCTTTGAGAGTGATGGCTACACCTTC
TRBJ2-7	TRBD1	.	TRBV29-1	CSVWTGVSHEQYF	TGCAGCGTTTGGACAGGGGTGTCACACGAGCAGTACTTC
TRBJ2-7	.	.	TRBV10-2	CASSEPSKQPSYEQYF	TGCGCCAGCAGTGAGCCGTCCAAGCAACCATCCTACGAGCAGTACTTC
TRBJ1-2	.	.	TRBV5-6	CASSFGSRDGYTF	TGTGCCAGCAGCTTCGGGTCGAGGGATGGCTACACCTTC
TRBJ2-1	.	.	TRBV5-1	CASSLARYNEQFF	TGCGCCAGCAGCTTGGCCAGGTATAATGAGCAGTTCTTC
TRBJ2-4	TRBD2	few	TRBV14	CASSQGRGVLIQYF	TGTGCCAGCAGCCAAGGTCGGGGGGTGCTCATTCAGTACTTC
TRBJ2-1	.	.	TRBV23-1	CASSQSRVSGFGLFF	TGCGCCAGCAGTCAATCGAGGGTTAGCGGATTTGGTCTGTTCTTC
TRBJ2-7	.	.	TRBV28	CASSHQGMPVEVLPFLYEQYF	TGTGCCAGCAGTCATCAGGGGATGCCTGTCGAAGTACTGCCTTTCCTTTACGAGCAGTACTTC
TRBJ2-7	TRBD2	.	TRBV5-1	CASSLGLAGALKEYEQYF	TGCGCCAGCAGCTTGGGGCTAGCGGGAGCACTGAAGGAGTACGAGCAGTACTTC
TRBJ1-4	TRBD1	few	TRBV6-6	CASSPPRGRNEKLFF	TGTGCCAGCAGTCCTCCCAGGGGGCGTAATGAAAAACTGTTTTTT
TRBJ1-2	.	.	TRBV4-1	CASSHPGESNYGYTF	TGCGCCAGCAGCCATCCAGGGGAGAGTAACTATGGCTACACCTTC
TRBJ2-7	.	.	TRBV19	CASSRAEAPYEQYF	TGTGCCAGTAGTAGGGCGGAGGCACCCTACGAGCAGTACTTC
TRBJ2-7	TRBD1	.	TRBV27	CASSLRAAGGRGEQYF	TGTGCCAGCAGTTTACGGGCGGCAGGGGGCCGGGGAGAGCAGTACTTC
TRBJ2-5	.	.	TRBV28	CASRLVGMGAAKETQYF	TGTGCCAGCAGGCTCGTAGGTATGGGGGCAGCCAAAGAGACCCAGTACTTC
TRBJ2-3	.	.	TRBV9	CASSVEGGGSTDTQYF	TGTGCCAGCAGCGTAGAGGGGGGAGGGAGCACAGATACGCAGTATTTT
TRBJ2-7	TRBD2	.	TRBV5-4	CASSYYAGVGYEQYF	TGTGCCAGCAGCTACTATGCGGGGGTCGGCTACGAGCAGTACTTC